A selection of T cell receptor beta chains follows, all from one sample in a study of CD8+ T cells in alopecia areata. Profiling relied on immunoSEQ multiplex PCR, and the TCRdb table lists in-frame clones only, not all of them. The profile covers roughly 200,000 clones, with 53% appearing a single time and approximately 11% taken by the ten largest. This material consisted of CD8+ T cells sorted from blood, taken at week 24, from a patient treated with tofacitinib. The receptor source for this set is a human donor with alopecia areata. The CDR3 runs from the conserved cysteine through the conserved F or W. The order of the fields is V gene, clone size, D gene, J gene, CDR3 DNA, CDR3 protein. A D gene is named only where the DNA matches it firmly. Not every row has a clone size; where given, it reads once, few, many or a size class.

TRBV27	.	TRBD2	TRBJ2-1	TGTGCCAGCAGATCGGGGACTAGCGGGGGTCATGAGCAGTTCTTC	CASRSGTSGGHEQFF
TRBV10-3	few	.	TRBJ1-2	TGTGCCATCAGTGTAGAGGCTAACTATGGCTACACCTTC	CAISVEANYGYTF
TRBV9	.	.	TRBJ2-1	TGTGCCAGCAGCCCCGCCGGAGGCGGAATGGATAATGAGCAGTTCTTC	CASSPAGGGMDNEQFF
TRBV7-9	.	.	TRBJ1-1	TGTGCCAGCAGCTTAGCGGACACCCTCCTTGAAGCTTTCTTT	CASSLADTLLEAFF
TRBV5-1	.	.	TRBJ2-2	TGCGCCAGCAGGACGAACACCGGGGAGCTGTTTTTT	CASRTNTGELFF
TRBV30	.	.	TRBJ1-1	TGTGCCTGGTCATTTCAGAGCACTGAAGCTTTCTTT	CAWSFQSTEAFF
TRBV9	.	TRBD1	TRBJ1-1	TGTGCCAGCAGCGACCACAGGGGAATGAACACTGAAGCTTTCTTT	CASSDHRGMNTEAFF
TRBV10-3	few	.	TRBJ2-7	TGTGCCATCTGGTCGGGGGTTAACTCCTACGAGCAGTACTTC	CAIWSGVNSYEQYF
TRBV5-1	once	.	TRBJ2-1	TGCGCCAGCAGCCCAGGACAGAATGAGCAGTTCTTC	CASSPGQNEQFF
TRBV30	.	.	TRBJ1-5	TGTGCCTGGCCGAGACAGGAGCATCAGCCCCAGCATTTT	CAWPRQEHQPQHF
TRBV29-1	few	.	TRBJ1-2	TGCAGCGTTGAAACAGGAATTTATGGCTACACCTTC	CSVETGIYGYTF
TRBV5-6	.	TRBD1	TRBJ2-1	TGTGCCAGCAGCTTAGACAGGGGCGATGAGCAGTTCTTC	CASSLDRGDEQFF
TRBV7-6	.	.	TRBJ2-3	TGTGCCACGTCGGGCCTAACAGATTCTAAGAGGGGCACAGATACGCAGTATTTT	CATSGLTDSKRGTDTQYF
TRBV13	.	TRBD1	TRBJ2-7	TGTGCCAGCAGCCCCCGGGACAGTGCCTACGAGCAGTACTTC	CASSPRDSAYEQYF
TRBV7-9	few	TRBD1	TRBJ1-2	TGTGCCAGCAGCTCGGAGGGAGGGGGCCACTATGGCTACACCTTC	CASSSEGGGHYGYTF
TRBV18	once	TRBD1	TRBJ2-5	TGTGCCAGCTCCGACAGGGATCAAGAGACCCAGTACTTC	CASSDRDQETQYF
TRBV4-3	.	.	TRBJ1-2	TGCGCCAGCAGCCAAGATATGACCGGGATCTATGGCTACACCTTC	CASSQDMTGIYGYTF